This note documents a single T cell receptor (beta chain) sequence. The antigen it binds to is not known. Base qualities were left out, and no much larger clone turns up one base away. Trimming removed 4 bases from V and 9 bases from J; the gene matches leave 16 bases unexplained. CDR1 and CDR2 were assigned from the germline V gene as KGHDR and SFDVKD. Including cysteine and phenylalanine, the CDR3 has 17 amino acids. Only the CDR3 part of the read is kept: 51 bases, read in frame from the first base. This entry belongs to a study of response to subunit inactivated influenza vaccine (dated by TCRdb to the late 2010s). For context, the study as a whole: Deep quantitative profiling of the T cell receptor repertoire was used in the study to follow responses to a trivalent subunit inactivated influenza vaccine.

Libraries were prepared through RT-PCR. The sequencer listed for this sample is Illumina HiSeq 2500. In TCRdb, the public reads were trimmed at Q25 with fastp and aligned with MiXCR, with productive beta chains retained. When rows share a CDR3 protein, they turn into one entry using the most common DNA and genes. The table for this sample lists 650,000 to 800,000 distinct CDR3 sequences; around 14% of them were counted only once. The biggest ten clones account for roughly 6.4% of the sample. The study at large found these results: It was suggested by the authors that each seasonal influenza vaccination may recruit only a limited number of new T cells.

Sequencing used PBMCs from blood, obtained approximately 15 days before vaccination. The chain joins TRBV24-1 to TRBJ2-1; 8 bases in between match TRBD2. The TCR comes from a man in his forties or fifties who received an inactivated influenza vaccine. Donor details come from another sample of the same person, matched by shared clones. The nucleotide sequence reads as follows: TGTGCCACCAGTGACCGCCGGGTAGCGGGGACCCTAGGTGAGCAGTTCTTC. Translated, this gives CATSDRRVAGTLGEQFF.